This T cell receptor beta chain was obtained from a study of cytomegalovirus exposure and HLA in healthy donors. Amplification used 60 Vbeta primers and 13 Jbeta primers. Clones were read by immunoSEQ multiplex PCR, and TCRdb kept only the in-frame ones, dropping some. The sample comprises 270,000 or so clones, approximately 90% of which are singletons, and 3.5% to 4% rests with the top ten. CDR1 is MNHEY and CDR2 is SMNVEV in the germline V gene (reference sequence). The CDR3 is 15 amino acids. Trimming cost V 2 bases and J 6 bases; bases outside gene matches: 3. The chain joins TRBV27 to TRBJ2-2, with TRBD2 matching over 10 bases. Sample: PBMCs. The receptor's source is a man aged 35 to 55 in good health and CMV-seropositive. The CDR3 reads CASSLASGSAGELFF. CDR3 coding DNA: TGTGCCAGCAGTTTAGCTAGCGGGAGTGCCGGGGAGCTGTTTTTT.